This TCR beta chain was profiled in a study of cytomegalovirus exposure and HLA in healthy donors. Study-level background: Around 89 million unique TCRs from HLA-typed donors made up an early data release. Study conclusions and caveats: A classifier reportedly called cytomegalovirus status with high sensitivity and specificity. When analyzed later, a missense DCLRE1C variant was found to be linked to TCR beta V- and J-gene trimming.

Sampled while nominally healthy, donors likely had unrecorded immune exposures. Trimming pared 8 bases from V and 4 bases from J, leaving 17 bases between. CDR1 and CDR2 (germline): GTSNPN, SVGIG (reference sequence). The CDR3 totals 13 residues. With 60 Vbeta and 13 Jbeta primers, the PCR was carried out. Assay used: immunoSEQ multiplex PCR; TCRdb lists only in-frame clones, some missing. In the table there are 150,000 to 180,000 clones, around 75% of which are singletons. Remarks on this clone: As yet, its antigen is unknown.

The sequence derives from a man aged 25 to 40 in good health and CMV-seropositive. Material for sequencing was PBMCs. This chain links TRBV30 with TRBJ1-1, with D unclear. In DNA, the CDR3 is TGTGCCACCAACCCGGGTACGTCCACTGAAGCTTTCTTT. Its protein product is CATNPGTSTEAFF. Variable domain in full (rest from reference TRBV30 and TRBJ1-1): SQTIHQWPATLVQPVGSPLSLECTVEGTSNPNLYWYRQAAGRGLQLLFYSVGIGQISSEVPQNLSASRPQDRQFILSSKKLLLSDSGFYLCATNPGTSTEAFFGQGTRLTVV.